A selection of T cell receptor beta chains follows, all from one sample in a study of read filtering for tumor transcriptome and immune sequencing. MiXCR was run by TCRdb on the reads, yielding one entry per CDR3 protein. The sample carries 57,000 or so distinct CDR3 sequences, under 20% recorded once. Sequencing was done on a sample of a population of CD138-negative cells sorted from bone marrow. Receptors originate from a donor older than 35 with multiple myeloma. CDR3s leave out the opening cysteine and the closing phenylalanine or tryptophan. Rows give clone size only sometimes, using once, few, many, or a class for an expanded clone.

v_gene | abundance | CDR3aa
TRBV19 | NA | ASRTTSGGDNEQF
TRBV7-9 | many | ASKDRAVETQY
TRBV7-6 | many | ASSPGQTWDTQY
TRBV20-1 | many | STGLAGASSYNEQF
TRBV2 | many | ASSRDSNGYT
TRBV6-5 | NA | ASSPRESAKNIQY
TRBV10-3 | many | AISAGGRGNEQF
TRBV4-2 | many | ASSQTGSTDTQY
TRBV15 | many | ATSTGTTNLYNEQF
TRBV12-3/TRBV12-4 | many | ASSETTRSYEQY
TRBV19 | few | ASTLDRLYNEQF
TRBV9 | few | ASSVSQTNTGELF